A single sample gave rise to the 31 T cell receptor beta chains below, sequenced in a study of beta chain features in type 1 diabetes. Overall study findings and caveats: Type 1 diabetes patients had TCRB CDR3s that were shorter (moderately but significantly so) in all four CD4+ subsets.

Sequenced material consisted of expressed TCRB transcripts (all of the isolated RNA was reverse transcribed). Measured with immunoSEQ multiplex PCR; TCRdb has only the in-frame clones, and not every one. The table has about 160,000 clones, 6.5% to 10% seen once. These receptors' targets are unknown. Source material: central memory CD4+ T cells from blood. The receptors shown here come from a woman aged 18-29 years with type 1 diabetes.

This clone was observed a handful of times. The J gene is TRBJ2-7, the V gene TRBV21-1; the table's D call, TRBD2, has no DNA check behind it. TRBV21-1 is reported as a pseudogene. The CDR3 covers 13 residues. CDR3 sequence reads: CASSKGRSYEQYF. In DNA form, the CDR3 reads TGTGCCAGCAGCAAAGGGCGGTCCTACGAGCAGTACTTC.

This clone was counted a few times. This chain connects TRBV4-2 to TRBJ1-1; the D gene is possibly TRBD1 (5 bases). CDR1 and CDR2 from the germline V gene are LGHNA and YNFKEQ. The V gene lost 5 bases and the J gene lost 3 bases, with 16 bases spanning the gap. The CDR3 runs 15 residues. The CDR3 sequence is CASSGWEGRDTEAFF. The CDR3 DNA reads TGTGCCAGCAGCGGCTGGGAAGGCAGGGACACTGAAGCTTTCTTT.

This clone was seen more than once but under ten times. The rearrangement joins TRBV28 to TRBJ2-7; possibly TRBD2 for D (5 bases). Germline V lookup: CDR1 MDHEN, CDR2 SYDVKM. CDR3 length: 12 residues. V gave up 1 base and J gave up 4 bases, with 5 bases separating them. CDR3 amino acids: CASSLSGYEQYF. The CDR3 bases are TGTGCCAGCAGTTTATCGGGGTACGAGCAGTACTTC.

This clone has just a few counts. The CDR3 sequence: CASSPPASGSYEQYF. As DNA, the CDR3 is TGTGCCAGCAGCCCCCCGGCTAGCGGGAGCTACGAGCAGTACTTC. The V call is TRBV4-2, the J call TRBJ2-7; 10 positions match TRBD2. The CDR3 has 15 residues. V shed 4 bases and J 3 bases; nucleotides not matched to a gene: 6. Germline CDR1 is LGHNA and CDR2 is YNFKEQ.

The CDR3 loop is CASRRESNEQFF. CDR3 DNA: TGCGCCAGCAGGAGAGAAAGCAATGAGCAGTTCTTC. The chain carries TRBV5-1 and TRBJ2-1; D unresolved. The germline CDR1 and CDR2 sequences are SGHRS and YFSETQ. The CDR3 sequence is 12 residues long. V lost 5 bases to trimming and J lost 6 bases, with 9 bases between them.

V gene TRBV7-2 combines with J gene TRBJ1-6; maybe TRBD1 (6 bases). V gave up 2 bases and J gave up 7 bases, with 12 bases separating them. Germline V gene data show CDR1 as SGHTA and CDR2 as FQGNSA. The CDR3 has 15 amino acids. CDR3 nucleotides: TGTGCCAGCAGCTTACTCCTCCAGGGGAATTCACCCCTCCACTTT. Residues: CASSLLLQGNSPLHF.

This clone was recorded a few times. The chain couples TRBV7-2 to TRBJ2-7, with 10 nucleotides matching TRBD2. CDR3 length equals 13 residues. V gave up 5 bases and J gave up 7 bases; unmatched junction bases: 5. Germline lookup yields CDR1 SGHTA and CDR2 FQGNSA. The CDR3 region has the DNA TGTGCCAGCAGCAGCCAGCGGGAGGGAGAGCAGTACTTC. Its protein product is CASSSQREGEQYF.

This clone occurred a few times. The chain employs TRBV9 and TRBJ1-1, with D uncertain. This CDR3 has 13 amino acids. Germline CDR1 reads SGDLS; CDR2 reads YYNGEE. With 4 bases removed from V and 0 bases from J, the gap between germline ends came to 7 bases. This chain's CDR3 is CASSTHLNTEAFF. In nucleotides, the CDR3 is TGTGCCAGCAGCACACATTTGAACACTGAAGCTTTCTTT.

The J gene is TRBJ2-1, the V gene TRBV5-1; 7 bases line up with TRBD1. The germline gives CDR1 SGHRS, CDR2 YFSETQ. The CDR3 extends over 14 amino acids. J was trimmed by 8 bases and V by 0 bases; bases with no gene match: 5. Here the CDR3 reads CASSLGGQIDEQFF. CDR3 DNA: TGCGCCAGCAGCTTGGGGGGACAGATCGATGAGCAGTTCTTC. Variable domain in full (rest from reference TRBV5-1 and TRBJ2-1): KAGVTQTPRYLIKTRGQQVTLSCSPISGHRSVSWYQQTPGQGLQFLFEYFSETQRNKGNFPGRFSGRQFSNSRSEMNVSTLELGDSALYLCASSLGGQIDEQFFGPGTRLTVL.

This sequence joins TRBV7-2 and TRBJ1-6, with D tentatively TRBD1 (6 bases). Germline CDR1 and CDR2: SGHTA and FQGNSA. The CDR3 is 17 residues long. V lost 5 bases, J lost 0 bases, and 14 bases lay in between. The CDR3 DNA is TGTGCCAGCAGCCAATACAGGGTTAGCTCCTATAATTCACCCCTCCACTTT. Its protein is CASSQYRVSSYNSPLHF.

The chain carries TRBV29-1 and TRBJ1-3; TRBD1 might be the D (5 bases). The CDR3 contains 13 residues. Germline loops: CDR1 SQVTM, CDR2 ANQGSEA. V was cut by 4 bases and J by 3 bases, with 10 bases left in between. CDR3 sequence (DNA): TGCAGCGTTGTCGGGGGTTATGGAAACACCATATATTTT. Its translation: CSVVGGYGNTIYF.

This chain links TRBV6-5 with TRBJ1-1, with 7 bases aligning to TRBD1. The CDR3 runs 14 residues. Germline loops: CDR1 MNHEY, CDR2 SVGAGI. The V gene end was trimmed by 0 bases and the J gene end by 5 bases; junction bases not matched to a gene: 3. CDR3 DNA: TGTGCCAGCAGTTACTCGGGGACAGTGACTGAAGCTTTCTTT. It translates to CASSYSGTVTEAFF.

This rearrangement joins TRBV11-2 to TRBJ1-2; D gene uncertain. The CDR3 sequence is 14 residues long. From germline, CDR1 is SGHAT and CDR2 FQNNGV. V shed 1 base and J shed 9 bases, with 15 bases lying between them. The CDR3 nucleotides read TGTGCCAGCAGCTTAGGGTCGGACTATTGGAGCTACACCTTC. It is translated as CASSLGSDYWSYTF.

The chain couples TRBV7-9 to TRBJ2-5, with 10 bases identical to TRBD1. Germline CDR1 and CDR2: SEHNR and FQNEAQ (reference sequence). The CDR3 covers 14 residues. The V gene end was trimmed by 5 bases and the J gene end by 5 bases; junction bases not matched to a gene: 5. The CDR3 region is CASSPRQGAETQYF. CDR3 bases: TGTGCCAGCAGCCCTCGACAGGGGGCGGAGACCCAGTACTTC.

There are a few counts of this clone. V is TRBV11-2 and J is TRBJ2-7; D might be TRBD2 (6 bases). Germline loops: CDR1 SGHAT, CDR2 FQNNGV. The CDR3 sequence is 13 residues long. V was shortened by 0 bases and J by 6 bases, with 9 bases between the two germline ends. The CDR3 reads CASSLDRRGEQYF. CDR3 DNA sequence: TGTGCCAGCAGCTTAGATAGGCGGGGCGAGCAGTACTTC.

This clone turned up a few times. The sample carries other DNA sequences with the same CDR3. CDR3 protein: CASSVQGSGANVLTF. CDR3 DNA sequence: TGTGCCAGCAGCGTCCAGGGCTCCGGGGCCAACGTCCTGACTTTC. J is TRBJ2-6 and V is TRBV9, with D perhaps TRBD1 (5 bases). The germline V gene encodes CDR1 SGDLS and CDR2 YYNGEE. This CDR3 region has 15 residues. The V end was cut by 2 bases, the J end by 4 bases, with 10 bases between.

In this sample, this clone turned up a few times. The V call is TRBV25-1, the J call TRBJ1-1; a possible D gene is TRBD1 (6 bases). The CDR3 runs to 15 residues. V was shortened by 1 base and J by 5 bases, with 14 bases between the two germline ends. CDR1 MGHDK and CDR2 SYGVNS come from the germline V gene. The CDR3 is CASSESTGLVTEAFF. The CDR3 region has the DNA TGTGCCAGCAGTGAATCTACAGGGTTAGTTACTGAAGCTTTCTTT.

This clone was seen only a few times. The chain has TRBV7-3 and TRBJ2-3; D not resolved. V was clipped by 1 base and J by 0 bases, with 11 bases between them. The CDR3 runs 16 residues. Germline CDR1 reads SGHTA; CDR2 reads FQGTGA. The CDR3 region has the DNA TGTGCCAGCAGCTTAAACGCAGGAAGGAGCACAGATACGCAGTATTTT. Translating it yields CASSLNAGRSTDTQYF. Together with reference TRBV7-3 and TRBJ2-3, the CDR3 gives the full variable domain: GAGVSQTPSNKVTEKGKYVELRCDPISGHTALYWYRQSLGQGPEFLIYFQGTGAADDSGLPNDRFFAVRPEGSVSTLKIQRTERGDSAVYLCASSLNAGRSTDTQYFGPGTRLTVL.

This clone was seen only a few times. The V and J genes are TRBV5-1 and TRBJ1-2; the D gene is possibly TRBD1 (5 bases). V was shortened by 2 bases and J by 2 bases, with 10 bases between the two germline ends. CDR1 SGHRS and CDR2 YFSETQ come from the germline V gene. The CDR3 contains 14 residues. CDR3 sequence (DNA): TGCGCCAGCAGCTTATACAGGCAGAACTATGGCTACACCTTC. Translating gives CASSLYRQNYGYTF.

The chain joins TRBV7-9 to TRBJ2-7; the D gene is possibly TRBD1 (6 bases). The CDR3 length is 13 residues. Germline values: CDR1 SEHNR, CDR2 FQNEAQ (reference sequence). The V gene lost 5 bases and the J gene lost 6 bases, with 14 bases spanning the gap. The CDR3 DNA reads as TGTGCCAGCAGCCCAATACAGGGTTCCGAGCAGTACTTC. It yields the protein CASSPIQGSEQYF. Full variable domain (remainder filled in from reference TRBV7-9 and TRBJ2-7): DTGVSQNPRHKITKRGQNVTFRCDPISEHNRLYWYRQTLGQGPEFLTYFQNEAQLEKSRLLSDRFSAERPKGSFSTLEIQRTEQGDSAMYLCASSPIQGSEQYFGPGTRLTVT.

The CDR3 here is CASSLAVHNEQFF. Written as DNA, the CDR3 is TGCGCCAGCAGCTTGGCAGTGCACAATGAGCAGTTCTTC. The chain links TRBV5-1 to TRBJ2-1; D is undetermined. The CDR3 consists of 13 residues. In germline, CDR1 is SGHRS, CDR2 YFSETQ. V was clipped by 0 bases and J by 5 bases, with 6 bases between them.

The chain couples TRBV11-2 to TRBJ2-7; 8 bases map to TRBD1. The germline V gene has CDR1 SGHAT and CDR2 FQNNGV. With V trimmed by 5 bases and J by 6 bases, 9 bases remained unmatched. The CDR3 is 14 amino acids. The CDR3 loop reads CASSPPDRGGEQYF. CDR3 DNA sequence: TGTGCCAGCAGCCCCCCAGACAGGGGAGGCGAGCAGTACTTC.

Comment on this clone: Other DNA sequences of this sample code for an identical CDR3. J is TRBJ2-7 and V is TRBV5-6, with 8 bases identical to TRBD1. V shed 4 bases, J shed 5 bases, and the junction held 2 bases outside the gene matches. This CDR3 has 12 residues. Germline CDR1 reads SGHDT; CDR2 reads YYEEEE. The CDR3 sequence is CASSPGQDEQYF. The CDR3 coding sequence is TGTGCCAGCAGCCCGGGACAGGACGAGCAGTACTTC.

This clone was recorded a few times. In the same sample, other DNA sequences code for this CDR3. CDR3 region: CASSSTGNEQFF. CDR3 nucleotide sequence: TGTGCCAGCAGCTCGACAGGCAATGAGCAGTTCTTC. V and J are TRBV7-2 and TRBJ2-1; TRBD1 might be the D (6 bases). The CDR3 length is 12 residues. V dropped 4 bases and J dropped 6 bases, with 7 bases sitting between them. CDR1 and CDR2 from the germline V gene are SGHTA and FQGNSA.

V and J are TRBV7-9 and TRBJ1-5, with a tentative D call TRBD1 (6 bases). Trimming pared 4 bases from V and 2 bases from J, leaving 9 bases between. CDR1 and CDR2 from the germline V gene are SEHNR and FQNEAQ (reference sequence). This CDR3 has 14 amino acids. CDR3 residues: CASSSHRGNQPQHF. The CDR3 DNA reads TGTGCCAGCAGCTCCCACAGGGGCAATCAGCCCCAGCATTTT.

The gene calls are TRBV5-8 and TRBJ2-3; D may be TRBD2 (6 bases). V gave up 6 bases and J gave up 6 bases, with 11 bases separating them. This CDR3 spans 12 amino acids. Germline V gene data show CDR1 as SGHTS and CDR2 as YDEGEE. This chain's CDR3 is CASNGRRDTQYF. CDR3 DNA sequence: TGTGCCAGCAACGGGAGAAGGGATACGCAGTATTTT. Filled out from reference TRBV5-8 and TRBJ2-3, the complete variable domain reads EAGVTQSPTHLIKTRGQQATLRCSPISGHTSVYWYQQALGLGLQFLLWYDEGEERNRGNFPPRFSGRQFPNYSSELNVNALELEDSALYLCASNGRRDTQYFGPGTRLTVL.

This clone was observed a handful of times. This chain links TRBV7-3 with TRBJ2-1; the match to TRBD2 covers 14 bases. Germline V gives CDR1 SGHTA, CDR2 FQGTGA. V trimming: 5 bases; J trimming: 12 bases; junction bases outside the gene matches: 6. The CDR3 is made up of 14 amino acids. This CDR3 is CASSPTGTSGRQFF. DNA for the CDR3: TGTGCCAGCAGCCCTACTGGGACTAGCGGGAGGCAGTTCTTC.

This clone was detected a few times. J is TRBJ1-1 and V is TRBV29-1, with TRBD1 as a possible D gene (5 bases). This CDR3 contains 11 residues. With 7 bases removed from V and 1 base from J, the gap between germline ends came to 7 bases. Germline assignment: CDR1 SQVTM and CDR2 ANQGSEA. The CDR3 here is CSAQENTEAFF. DNA for the CDR3: TGCAGCGCACAGGAGAACACTGAAGCTTTCTTT.

Concerning this clone itself: This specimen includes other DNA sequences encoding the same CDR3. The chain joins TRBV29-1 to TRBJ1-1; D might be TRBD1 (6 bases). The V end was cut by 4 bases, the J end by 1 base, with 7 bases between. Looked up from germline, CDR1 is SQVTM and CDR2 is ANQGSEA. CDR3 length equals 12 residues. The CDR3 reads CSVAGANTEAFF. The CDR3 DNA follows: TGCAGCGTTGCAGGGGCGAACACTGAAGCTTTCTTT.

This clone was observed a handful of times. The chain uses TRBV28 and TRBJ1-2; tentative D call: TRBD1 (6 bases). The V gene lost 7 bases and the J gene lost 5 bases, with 26 bases spanning the gap. The CDR3 loop spans 17 amino acids. The V gene's germline CDR1 is MDHEN and CDR2 SYDVKM. The chain's CDR3 is CASTIPRGGRGTYGYTF. Written as DNA, the CDR3 is TGTGCCAGCACCATCCCACGGGGGGGGCGGGGAACTTATGGCTACACCTTC.

This clone is medium-sized (0.01 to 0.1%). This sequence joins TRBV10-3 and TRBJ1-5; 10 nucleotides align to TRBD1. The CDR3 is made up of 14 amino acids. Trimming took 6 bases from V and 1 from J; bases not matched to a gene: 0. Germline CDR1 and CDR2: ENHRY and SYGVKD. This chain's CDR3 is CAIRGQGSNQPQHF. The DNA for the CDR3 is TGTGCCATCAGGGGACAGGGGAGCAATCAGCCCCAGCATTTT.